The sequence of this T cell receptor (beta chain) was determined in a study of shared clonotypes between healthy human individuals. Only one count was recorded for this clone. One junction end does not reproduce the germline sequence, and a read error may be involved. Generated by immunoSEQ multiplex PCR, the TCRdb table keeps only in-frame clones and is missing some. The table has 500,000 to 650,000 clones, roughly four fifths seen once. CDR1 GTSNPN and CDR2 SVGIG come from the germline V gene (reference sequence). The CDR3 consists of 12 residues. Sequenced: PBMCs. The clonotype comes from a woman between 35 and 50 years old in good health. Some clones in this sample may be carry-over from other donors' samples. V is TRBV30 and J is TRBJ1-2; the match to TRBD1 covers 9 bases. The CDR3 reads CAWSPRTGVELF. CDR3 in DNA: TGTGCCTGGAGTCCTCGGACAGGGGTGGAACTCTTC.